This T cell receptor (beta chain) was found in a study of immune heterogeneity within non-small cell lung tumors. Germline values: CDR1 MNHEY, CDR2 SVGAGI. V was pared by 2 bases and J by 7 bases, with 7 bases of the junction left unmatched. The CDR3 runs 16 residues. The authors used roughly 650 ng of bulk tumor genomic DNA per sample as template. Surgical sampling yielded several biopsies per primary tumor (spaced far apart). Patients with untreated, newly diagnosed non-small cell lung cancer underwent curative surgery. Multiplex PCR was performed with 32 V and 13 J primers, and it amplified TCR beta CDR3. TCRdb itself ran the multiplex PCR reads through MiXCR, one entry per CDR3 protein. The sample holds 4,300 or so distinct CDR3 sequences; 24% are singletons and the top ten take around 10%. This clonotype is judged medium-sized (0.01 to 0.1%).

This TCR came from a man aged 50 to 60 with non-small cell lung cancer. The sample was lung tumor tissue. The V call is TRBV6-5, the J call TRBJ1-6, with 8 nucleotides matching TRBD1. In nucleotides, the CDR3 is TGTGCCAGCAGTTACCCAAGGACAGGGTCGAATTCACCCCTCCACTTT. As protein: CASSYPRTGSNSPLHF.